This passage covers 10 T cell receptor beta chains from one sample sequenced in a study of blood T cell repertoires in COVID-19. Generated by immunoSEQ multiplex PCR, the TCRdb table keeps only in-frame clones and is missing some. This sample has roughly 180,000 clones; approximately 85% occur once, and the top ten carry 6.2%. Sequencing was done on a sample of PBMCs or T cells enriched from blood (not recorded which). Receptors originate from a man aged 40-55 years who had recovered from COVID-19.

The chain carries TRBV6-1 and TRBJ2-1; the D is unclear. V was cut by 0 bases and J by 7 bases, with 10 bases left in between. Per the germline V gene, CDR1 is MNHNS and CDR2 is SASEGT. The CDR3 loop spans 14 amino acids. CDR3 loop: CASSEAAGWNEQFF. Here the CDR3 DNA reads TGTGCCAGCAGTGAAGCAGCAGGTTGGAATGAGCAGTTCTTC.

The chain recombines TRBV5-4 with TRBJ2-3, with D possibly being TRBD2 (6 bases). The germline V gene has CDR1 SGHNT and CDR2 YYREEE (reference sequence). CDR3 length equals 16 residues. V gave up 0 bases and J gave up 3 bases, with 14 bases separating them. The CDR3 protein is CASSLDGGVPTDTQYF. CDR3 nucleotide sequence: TGTGCCAGCAGCTTGGACGGAGGGGTTCCAACAGATACGCAGTATTTT. Together with reference TRBV5-4 and TRBJ2-3, the CDR3 gives the full variable domain: ETGVTQSPTHLIKTRGQQVTLRCSSQSGHNTVSWYQQALGQGPQFIFQYYREEENGRGNFPPRFSGLQFPNYSSELNVNALELDDSALYLCASSLDGGVPTDTQYFGPGTRLTVL.

The chain joins TRBV5-4 to TRBJ1-2, with TRBD1 matching over 10 bases. In germline, CDR1 is SGHNT, CDR2 YYREEE (reference sequence). After removal of 4 bases from V and 6 bases from J, the junction contained 9 bases not matched to a gene. This CDR3 has 15 amino acids. The CDR3 nucleotides read TGTGCCAGCAGCGGTATCGGGACAGGGGCGAATGGCTACACCTTC. This codes for CASSGIGTGANGYTF.

This clone turned up a few times. The chain recombines TRBV28 with TRBJ1-1; TRBD1 matches 7 bases. Trimming removed 6 bases from V and 3 bases from J; junction bases left unmatched: 7. CDR1 is MDHEN, CDR2 SYDVKM, per germline. CDR3 size: 14 residues. CDR3 nucleotides: TGTGCCAGCAGGCCCCTCCAGGGGGACACTGAAGCTTTCTTT. Its protein is CASRPLQGDTEAFF. Full variable domain (outside the CDR3, taken from reference TRBV28 and TRBJ1-1): DVKVTQSSRYLVKRTGEKVFLECVQDMDHENMFWYRQDPGLGLRLIYFSYDVKMKEKGDIPEGYSVSREKKERFSLILESASTNQTSMYLCASRPLQGDTEAFFGQGTRLTVV.

This clone came up once. The V and J genes are TRBV30 and TRBJ1-3; 8 bases agree with TRBD1. Germline lookup yields CDR1 GTSNPN and CDR2 SVGIG (reference sequence). J was trimmed by 3 bases and V by 0 bases; bases with no gene match: 4. This CDR3 spans 15 amino acids. DNA for the CDR3: TGTGCCTGGAGTGTTACCGGGACAGGTGGAAACACCATATATTTT. This gives the protein CAWSVTGTGGNTIYF.

The V call is TRBV12-5, the J call TRBJ2-1; TRBD1 aligns across 8 bases. The V gene end was trimmed by 1 base and the J gene end by 2 bases; junction bases not matched to a gene: 1. CDR3 size: 15 residues. Germline V gene sequence: CDR1 LGHNT, CDR2 FRNRAP. CDR3 residues: CASGLGQGPYNEQFF. DNA of the CDR3: TGTGCTAGTGGTTTGGGACAGGGGCCCTACAATGAGCAGTTCTTC. The full variable domain, with the rest looked up from reference TRBV12-5 and TRBJ2-1, is DARVTQTPRHKVTEMGQEVTMRCQPILGHNTVFWYRQTMMQGLELLAYFRNRAPLDDSGMPKDRFSAEMPDATLATLKIQPSEPRDSAVYFCASGLGQGPYNEQFFGPGTRLTVL.

The chain couples TRBV6-5 to TRBJ1-2; the match to TRBD1 covers 7 bases. Per germline, CDR1 MNHEY and CDR2 SVGAGI. The CDR3 totals 15 residues. With 5 bases clipped from V and 5 bases from J, the junction kept 11 bases outside the gene matches. The CDR3 DNA reads TGTGCCAGCAGTCATCGACAGGGAGGAAGATATGGCTACACCTTC. As protein: CASSHRQGGRYGYTF.

V and J are TRBV19 and TRBJ1-5, with TRBD1 matching 9 bases. V shed 8 bases, J shed 3 bases, and the junction held 2 bases outside the gene matches. The CDR3 is 13 residues long. Germline V gene data show CDR1 as LNHDA and CDR2 as SQIVND (reference sequence). The CDR3 loop is CASHRGPNQPQHF. The CDR3 bases are TGTGCCAGTCACAGGGGGCCCAATCAGCCCCAGCATTTT.

The V and J genes are TRBV7-2 and TRBJ1-4; 7 nucleotides match TRBD1. The CDR3 sequence is 16 residues long. Germline CDR1 reads SGHTA; CDR2 reads FQGNSA. V trimming: 4 bases; J trimming: 0 bases; junction bases outside the gene matches: 5. CDR3: CASSSPGQATNEKLFF. CDR3 sequence (DNA): TGTGCCAGCAGCTCACCCGGACAGGCAACTAATGAAAAACTGTTTTTT.

The chain has TRBV27 and TRBJ1-6; no definite D call. Looked up from germline, CDR1 is MNHEY and CDR2 is SMNVEV (reference sequence). The CDR3 is 14 residues long. The ends were cut back, 3 bases at V and 5 bases at J, with 8 bases in the middle. CDR3 sequence reads: CASSLPGDNSPLHF. CDR3 DNA: TGTGCCAGCAGTTTGCCCGGTGATAATTCACCCCTCCACTTT.